These 14 T cell receptor beta chains originate from one sample sequenced in a study of molecular identifiers for immune sequencing clone quantification. One entry per CDR3 protein, called by TCRdb with MiXCR from the PCR reads. The table lists hundreds of thousands of distinct CDR3 sequences, roughly 23% of them singletons. Sample: naive CD8+ T cells from blood, with Jurkat cell RNA spiked in. Subset here: FACS-sorted CD8+CD4-CCR7+CD45RA+ naive T cells. Receptor source: a human donor in good health. Some libraries in this study had Jurkat cell RNA spiked in.

In its sample, this clonotype was seen many times. This chain uses TRBV12-3 or TRBV12-4 with TRBJ2-3; D perhaps matches TRBD2 (5 bases). CDR3 length: 13 residues. V was cut by 5 bases and J by 11 bases, with 17 bases left in between. CDR3: CASSGHVGGVQYF. The CDR3 DNA follows: TGTGCCAGCAGTGGCCATGTAGGAGGAGTGCAGTATTTT.

Worth noting for this clonotype: A much bigger clone sits one base away, suggesting this may be a read error. The CDR3 does not end in the conserved phenylalanine or tryptophan, so this is likely a read error. V gene TRBV5-6 combines with J gene TRBJ2-5, with no clear D. V was pared by 4 bases and J by 3 bases, with 10 bases between. The CDR3 is made up of 13 amino acids. The germline V gene encodes CDR1 SGHDT and CDR2 YYEEEE. The chain's CDR3 is CASSLPPEETQYL. Written as DNA, the CDR3 is TGTGCCAGCAGCCTTCCCCCGGAAGAGACCCAGTACCTC.

This clonotype was seen many times. V is TRBV13 and J is TRBJ2-5, with D perhaps matching TRBD1 (7 bases). V gave up 3 bases and J gave up 5 bases, with 31 bases separating them. CDR1 PRHDT and CDR2 FYEKMQ come from the germline V gene (reference sequence). The CDR3 loop spans 20 amino acids. The CDR3 loop reads CASSFVGAGGLNDGGETQYF. The CDR3 bases are TGTGCCAGCAGCTTCGTCGGGGCAGGGGGACTGAACGACGGTGGGGAGACCCAGTACTTC.

As regards this clonotype: This may be a read error: a much more frequent sequence differs by one nucleotide. The V call is TRBV6-2 or TRBV6-3, the J call TRBJ1-5, with unresolved D. The CDR3 totals 16 residues. Germline V CDR1 and CDR2: MNHEY, SVGEGT. The CDR3 sequence: CASSYKGPHVNQPQQF. CDR3 DNA: TGTGCCAGCAGTTACAAAGGACCCCATGTCAATCAGCCCCAGCAATTT.

This rearrangement joins TRBV27 to TRBJ2-7; possibly TRBD2 for D (5 bases). This CDR3 spans 15 amino acids. V shed 5 bases and J shed 4 bases, with 18 bases lying between them. Looked up from germline, CDR1 is MNHEY and CDR2 is SMNVEV (reference sequence). The CDR3 loop is CASSPSGFGLYEQYF. CDR3 DNA: TGTGCCAGCAGTCCGTCGGGGTTCGGGTTATACGAGCAGTACTTC.

The J gene is TRBJ1-5, the V gene TRBV19, with a possible D match to TRBD1 (5 bases). V lost 0 bases and J lost 1, with 10 bases in between. Per germline, CDR1 LNHDA and CDR2 SQIVND (reference sequence). The CDR3 extends over 16 amino acids. The CDR3 reads CASSIDGRVSNQPQHF. DNA of the CDR3: TGTGCCAGTAGTATAGACGGCAGGGTAAGCAATCAGCCCCAGCATTTT.

The chain couples TRBV10-1 to TRBJ1-5, with D hard to call. V was trimmed by 6 bases and J by 0 bases, leaving 9 bases between them. In germline, CDR1 is WNHNN, CDR2 SYGVQD (reference sequence). This CDR3 is 14 amino acids long. In DNA form, the CDR3 reads TGCGCCAGCAGAAAGCCAAATAGCAATCAGCCCCAGCATTTT. Translated, it gives CASRKPNSNQPQHF.

Comments on this clonotype: One end of the junction varies from germline; a read error may be responsible. The chain recombines TRBV7-9 with TRBJ2-7; D call uncertain. Germline V gives CDR1 SEHNR, CDR2 FQNEAQ (reference sequence). This CDR3 has 13 amino acids. The CDR3 spells CAGSPDEAYEQYF. CDR3 nucleotides: TGTGCCGGCAGCCCGGACGAAGCCTACGAGCAGTACTTC.

This clonotype was detected ten times or more. The rearrangement uses TRBV7-2 and TRBJ2-7, with TRBD2 identical over 12 bases. The V and J ends lost 3 bases and 5 bases, in that order; junction bases with no gene match: 5. Germline loops: CDR1 SGHTA, CDR2 FQGNSA. CDR3 length equals 15 residues. DNA for the CDR3: TGTGCCAGCAGCTTGCTAGCGGGAGGGCCCAACGAGCAGTACTTC. It is translated as CASSLLAGGPNEQYF.

As to this clonotype: This may be a read error, as it is one base from a much larger clone. The chain couples TRBV29-1 to TRBJ2-2; 9 bases line up with TRBD1. This CDR3 has 15 residues. Germline V gene data show CDR1 as SQVTM and CDR2 as ANQGSEA. The CDR3: CSVDRGDRGTGELVF. For the CDR3, the DNA is TGCAGCGTAGATCGAGGAGACAGGGGGACCGGGGAGCTGGTTTTT.

This clonotype showed up many times. The CDR3 DNA reads as TGTGCCAGCAGTTACGGGGGTGGCGAGCAGTACTTC. Protein: CASSYGGGEQYF. The V call is TRBV6-5, the J call TRBJ2-7; TRBD1 or TRBD2 may be the D gene (5 bases each). Trimming left V 2 bases short and J 6 bases short, with 8 bases between. The CDR3 sequence is 12 residues long. The germline CDR1 and CDR2 sequences are MNHEY and SVGAGI.

The chain uses TRBV7-3 and TRBJ2-1; D uncertain. The ends were cut back, 2 bases at V and 6 bases at J, with 11 bases in the middle. The CDR3 spans 14 residues. Looked up from germline, CDR1 is SGHTA and CDR2 is FQGTGA. The CDR3 loop is CASSLGVLSNEQFF. As DNA, the CDR3 is TGTGCCAGCAGCTTAGGGGTCCTGAGCAATGAGCAGTTCTTC.

This clonotype was observed many times. V is TRBV18 and J is TRBJ2-3, with 7 bases aligning to TRBD2. Trimming cost V 6 bases and J 4 bases; bases outside gene matches: 4. Germline values: CDR1 KGHSH, CDR2 LQKENI. The CDR3 is 13 amino acids. CDR3 bases: TGTGCCAGCTCTACTGCGGGGGCAGATACGCAGTATTTT. It yields the protein CASSTAGADTQYF.

This clonotype was seen at least ten times. The rearrangement links TRBV5-1 to TRBJ1-1, with 10 bases aligning to TRBD1. V lost 2 bases and J lost 6; bases outside the gene matches: 4. Germline CDR1 and CDR2: SGHRS and YFSETQ. This CDR3 comprises 14 residues. CDR3 loop: CASSFVTGGPEAFF. The CDR3 region has the DNA TGCGCCAGCAGCTTCGTGACAGGGGGCCCTGAAGCTTTCTTT.